Presented here are 14 T cell receptor beta chains from one specimen sequenced in a study of blood T cell repertoires in COVID-19. Clones were sequenced by immunoSEQ multiplex PCR, and TCRdb holds only the in-frame ones, with some missing. The sample includes 180,000 or so clones, roughly 81% of them seen just once. What was sequenced was peripheral blood. All receptors derive from a man aged 40-55 years who had recovered from COVID-19.

V and J are TRBV19 and TRBJ2-7, with TRBD1 identical over 9 bases. CDR1 LNHDA and CDR2 SQIVND come from the germline V gene (reference sequence). The CDR3 is 15 amino acids. With 6 bases clipped from V and 3 bases from J, the junction kept 9 bases outside the gene matches. CDR3 protein: CASSLRDRAYYEQYF. As DNA, the CDR3 is TGTGCCAGTAGCCTCCGGGACAGGGCATACTACGAGCAGTACTTC.

V usage is TRBV4-3 and J usage is TRBJ1-4; D is uncertain. Germline V gene lookup returns CDR1 LGHNA and CDR2 YSLEER. The CDR3 sequence is 14 residues long. Trimming took off 0 bases at V and 0 bases at J, with 2 bases between the two ends. The CDR3 region has the DNA TGCGCCAGCAGCCAAGATACAACTAATGAAAAACTGTTTTTT. It translates to CASSQDTTNEKLFF.

The chain links TRBV13 to TRBJ2-7; 8 bases match TRBD2. CDR3 length: 15 residues. Per germline, CDR1 PRHDT and CDR2 FYEKMQ (reference sequence). Losses at the gene ends were 4 bases for V and 2 bases for J; bases not matched to a gene: 7. In DNA form, the CDR3 reads TGTGCCAGCAGCTCGAGACGACTAGCGACCTACGAGCAGTACTTC. Protein sequence: CASSSRRLATYEQYF.

V usage is TRBV12-3 or TRBV12-4 and J usage is TRBJ1-2, with D possibly matching TRBD1 (5 bases). Trimming stripped 4 bases from V and 7 bases from J, with 7 bases between. The CDR3 extends over 11 amino acids. CDR3 nucleotide sequence: TGTGCCAGCAGTTCGGGGGGTGGCTACACCTTC. It codes for CASSSGGGYTF.

The chain employs TRBV28 and TRBJ1-2, with no clear D. The germline V and J ends were trimmed by 2 bases and 4 bases, with 11 bases remaining between them. The V gene's germline CDR1 is MDHEN and CDR2 SYDVKM. The CDR3 has 14 amino acids. The DNA of the CDR3 is TGTGCCAGCAGTTTACACTTGGTTGGCTATGGCTACACCTTC. The encoded protein is CASSLHLVGYGYTF.

This chain joins TRBV5-4 and TRBJ1-2; D not certain. This CDR3 comprises 14 residues. The V and J ends lost 1 base and 4 bases respectively, with 11 bases between them. Per germline, CDR1 SGHNT and CDR2 YYREEE (reference sequence). The chain's CDR3 is CASSLIEHSYGYTF. The CDR3 DNA sequence: TGTGCCAGCAGCTTGATCGAGCACTCCTATGGCTACACCTTC.

The genes are TRBV7-2 and TRBJ1-5, with TRBD1 as a possible D gene (5 bases). The CDR3 has 14 residues. The germline CDR1 and CDR2 sequences are SGHTA and FQGNSA. V lost 2 bases to trimming and J lost 0 bases, with 5 bases between them. Here the CDR3 DNA reads TGTGCCAGCAGCTTACAGGGTAGCAATCAGCCCCAGCATTTT. Translation: CASSLQGSNQPQHF.

V and J are TRBV24-1 and TRBJ2-1; the D gene is possibly TRBD1 (5 bases). CDR3 size: 12 residues. CDR1 is KGHDR and CDR2 is SFDVKD in the germline V gene. Trimming pared 4 bases from V and 7 bases from J, leaving 7 bases between. CDR3 in amino acids: CATSEGDNEQFF. The CDR3 DNA reads as TGTGCCACCAGTGAAGGGGATAATGAGCAGTTCTTC.

This chain links TRBV9 with TRBJ2-7; 9 bases line up with TRBD2. Trimming removed 5 bases from V and 6 bases from J; junction bases left unmatched: 6. CDR1 SGDLS and CDR2 YYNGEE come from the germline V gene. The CDR3 length is 13 residues. CDR3 sequence reads: CASSGGGAGEQYF. The CDR3 DNA sequence: TGTGCCAGCAGTGGCGGGGGGGCCGGCGAGCAGTACTTC. Filled out from reference TRBV9 and TRBJ2-7, the complete variable domain reads DSGVTQTPKHLITATGQRVTLRCSPRSGDLSVYWYQQSLDQGLQFLIQYYNGEERAKGNILERFSAQQFPDLHSELNLSSLELGDSALYFCASSGGGAGEQYFGPGTRLTVT.

The chain employs TRBV5-4 and TRBJ2-2; D possibly corresponds to TRBD2 (5 bases). Germline V gene lookup returns CDR1 SGHNT and CDR2 YYREEE (reference sequence). The CDR3 length is 14 residues. Trimming took 1 base from V and 4 from J, leaving 8 bases between them. The CDR3 protein is CASSLRSGTGELFF. The CDR3 DNA sequence: TGTGCCAGCAGCTTGAGAAGCGGCACCGGGGAGCTGTTTTTT.

This clone was seen many times. The chain combines TRBV7-3 with TRBJ1-2, with TRBD1 matching over 9 bases. The CDR3 has 14 residues. Germline values: CDR1 SGHTA, CDR2 FQGTGA. V gave up 5 bases and J gave up 6 bases; unmatched junction bases: 7. DNA for the CDR3: TGTGCCAGCAGCCCACGGGGACAGGGAAATGGCTACACCTTC. Its protein is CASSPRGQGNGYTF.

V and J are TRBV2 and TRBJ2-1, with 9 bases aligning to TRBD1. The V segment lost 5 bases and the J segment 2 bases; nucleotides outside the gene matches: 4. Germline assignment: CDR1 SNHLY and CDR2 FYNNEI. This CDR3 spans 15 amino acids. This chain's CDR3 is CASSITGGPYNEQFF. CDR3 coding DNA: TGTGCCAGCAGTATAACAGGGGGCCCCTACAATGAGCAGTTCTTC. Variable domain in full (rest from reference TRBV2 and TRBJ2-1): EPEVTQTPSHQVTQMGQEVILRCVPISNHLYFYWYRQILGQKVEFLVSFYNNEISEKSEIFDDQFSVERPDGSNFTLKIRSTKLEDSAMYFCASSITGGPYNEQFFGPGTRLTVL.

The CDR3 region has the DNA TGTGCCAGCAGTTTTCGTACGGACGAGCAGTACTTC. It is translated as CASSFRTDEQYF. The chain employs TRBV28 and TRBJ2-7; D remains ambiguous. Trimming removed 3 bases at V and 5 bases at J, with 8 bases between. The CDR3 loop spans 12 amino acids. In germline, CDR1 is MDHEN, CDR2 SYDVKM.

This chain links TRBV27 with TRBJ2-1, with D maybe TRBD1 (5 bases). With 4 bases removed from V and 12 bases from J, the gap between germline ends came to 10 bases. Per germline, CDR1 MNHEY and CDR2 SMNVEV (reference sequence). The CDR3 extends over 11 amino acids. The CDR3 spells CASSYGARQFF. The CDR3 DNA follows: TGTGCCAGCAGTTATGGGGCGCGGCAGTTCTTC.